The clone carrying this TCR beta chain is labeled as medium-sized (0.01 to 0.1%). Its antigen is unidentified. Regarding the study as a whole: In terms of TCR gene usage, tumor memory CD4+ T cells clustered together with blood and lymph node memory CD4+ cells, as well as with lymph node naive CD4+ cells.

This CDR3 region has 12 residues. Trimming cost V 6 bases and J 8 bases, with 13 bases left between them. The TRBV12-4/TRBJ1-2 clonotypes were amplified using barcode primers with ligated adaptors. TCRdb called the multiplex PCR reads again in MiXCR, with one record for every CDR3 protein. The repertoire has roughly 2,000 distinct CDR3 sequences, 1% to 1.5% of them found once; the top ten carry approximately 20%. Sequencing used naive CD4+ T cells sorted from blood. Documented subset: naive CD4+ T cells, CD4+CD45RA+CD25-. This clonotype was obtained from a female donor with breast cancer. The chain is built from TRBV12-3 or TRBV12-4 and TRBJ1-2; perhaps TRBD1 as D (5 bases). CDR3 in amino acids: CASSHPGSGYTF. CDR3 bases: TGTGCCAGCAGCCATCCAGGGAGCGGCTACACCTTC.